The sequence of this T cell receptor beta chain was determined in a study of T cell repertoires in cytomegalovirus infection. TCRdb reanalysed the reads using MiXCR and keeps one entry per CDR3 protein. The sample carries more than 400,000 distinct CDR3 sequences, 26% recorded once. There are 15 residues in the CDR3. Germline values: CDR1 SGHTA, CDR2 FQGTGA. V lost 5 bases to trimming and J lost 6 bases; unmatched junction nucleotides: 8. The sample was PBMCs. The sequence derives from a human donor in good health (CMV status not recorded). Some clones in this sample may be carry-over from other donors' samples. This chain uses TRBV7-3 with TRBJ2-2; 8 bases are shared with TRBD2. CDR3 in amino acids: CASSPPSGRAGELFF. CDR3 bases: TGTGCCAGCAGCCCCCCGAGCGGGAGAGCCGGGGAGCTGTTTTTT.